The 8 T cell receptor beta chains below were found in one sample sequenced in a study of T cell responses to AZD1222 COVID-19 vaccine. Produced via immunoSEQ multiplex PCR; TCRdb's table is partial and in-frame only. The sample includes approximately 120,000 clones, more than 70% of them seen just once. Here the sequenced sample was peripheral blood, taken 28 days after the second AZD1222 dose. The origin of the receptors is an adult who received the AZD1222 COVID-19 vaccine.

This chain links TRBV3-1 (or the pseudogene TRBV3-2) with TRBJ2-1, with no clear D. The V end lost 0 bases, the J end lost 9 bases, and 6 bases lay between the germline ends. CDR3 size: 12 residues. Germline-derived CDR1 and CDR2 are LGHDT and YNNKEL (reference sequence). For the CDR3, the DNA is TGTGCCAGCAGCCAAGATACCCGTGAGCAGTTCTTC. This codes for CASSQDTREQFF.

This chain joins TRBV19 and TRBJ2-7; D might be TRBD1 (7 bases). CDR3 length: 14 amino acids. V was shortened by 8 bases and J by 6 bases, with 20 bases between the two germline ends. Germline V gene sequence: CDR1 LNHDA, CDR2 SQIVND (reference sequence). CDR3 coding DNA: TGTGCCAGTCCGCGACAGGGAGGTCCGGGCGAGCAGTACTTC. Amino acids: CASPRQGGPGEQYF.

This chain joins TRBV15 and TRBJ1-4, with TRBD1 matching 8 bases. The CDR3 loop spans 15 amino acids. Trimming removed 0 bases from V and 6 bases from J; junction bases left unmatched: 3. Per the germline V gene, CDR1 is LNHNV and CDR2 is YYDKDF (reference sequence). CDR3 loop: CATSREGTGYEKLFF. CDR3 nucleotide sequence: TGTGCCACCAGCAGAGAAGGGACAGGCTATGAAAAACTGTTTTTT.

The rearrangement joins TRBV9 to TRBJ1-4, with 7 nucleotides matching TRBD1. V dropped 4 bases and J dropped 0; count of bases not matched to a gene: 6. Germline CDR1 reads SGDLS; CDR2 reads YYNGEE. CDR3 size: 16 residues. In DNA, the CDR3 is TGTGCCAGCAGCTCTTTCGGGACAGCAACTAATGAAAAACTGTTTTTT. Encoded protein: CASSSFGTATNEKLFF.

The genes are TRBV19 and TRBJ1-1; TRBD1 is a possible D gene (5 bases). V lost 3 bases and J lost 1, with 27 bases in between. Germline CDR1 LNHDA, CDR2 SQIVND (reference sequence). The CDR3 covers 20 residues. The CDR3 region has the DNA TGTGCCAGTAGTATGCCCTACTCTGGGACCTGGCAATTGAGGAACACTGAAGCTTTCTTT. Translated: CASSMPYSGTWQLRNTEAFF.

The rearrangement joins TRBV7-9 to TRBJ1-4; D uncertain. V lost 6 bases to trimming and J lost 2 bases, with 25 bases between them. CDR3 length equals 19 residues. The germline gives CDR1 SEHNR, CDR2 FQNEAQ (reference sequence). CDR3 protein: CASRPPWGGRDTTNEKLFF. CDR3 coding DNA: TGTGCCAGCAGACCTCCGTGGGGAGGGCGGGATACTACTAATGAAAAACTGTTTTTT.

CDR3 DNA: TGTGCCACCAGTGATTTTTTAGGGGATACGCAGTATTTT. It is translated as CATSDFLGDTQYF. The gene calls are TRBV24-1 and TRBJ2-3; D not certain. V lost 1 base and J 6 bases, leaving 7 bases between the germline ends. Germline values: CDR1 KGHDR, CDR2 SFDVKD. The length of the CDR3 is 13 residues.

The CDR3 nucleotides read TGTGCCAGCAGCCCCGGGACAGGGAGGGGTGAGACCCAGTACTTC. It codes for CASSPGTGRGETQYF. The gene calls are TRBV11-3 and TRBJ2-5, with 9 bases that match TRBD1. The germline gives CDR1 SGHNT, CDR2 YENEEA. The V and J ends lost 5 bases and 5 bases, in that order; junction bases with no gene match: 9. CDR3 length: 15 amino acids. Full variable domain (outside the CDR3, taken from reference TRBV11-3 and TRBJ2-5): EAGVVQSPRYKIIEKKQPVAFWCNPISGHNTLYWYLQNLGQGPELLIRYENEEAVDDSQLPKDRFSAERLKGVDSTLKIQPAELGDSAVYLCASSPGTGRGETQYFGPGTRLLVL.